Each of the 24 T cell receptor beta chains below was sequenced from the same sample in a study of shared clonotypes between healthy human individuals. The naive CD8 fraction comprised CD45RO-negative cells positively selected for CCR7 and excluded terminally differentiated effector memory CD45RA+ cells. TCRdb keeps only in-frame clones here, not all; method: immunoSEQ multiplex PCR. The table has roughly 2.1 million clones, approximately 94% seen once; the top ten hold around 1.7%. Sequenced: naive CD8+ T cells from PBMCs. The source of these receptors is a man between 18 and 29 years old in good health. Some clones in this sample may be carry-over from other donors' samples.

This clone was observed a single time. The CDR3 bases are TGTGCCAGCAGCCGGACAGGGGGTCAGGGTGAAGCTTTCTTT. It codes for CASSRTGGQGEAFF. The V and J genes are TRBV7-9 and TRBJ1-1, with TRBD1 matching over 10 bases. The CDR3 is 14 amino acids. From germline, CDR1 is SEHNR and CDR2 FQNEAQ (reference sequence). Trimming took 5 bases from V and 7 from J; bases not matched to a gene: 7.

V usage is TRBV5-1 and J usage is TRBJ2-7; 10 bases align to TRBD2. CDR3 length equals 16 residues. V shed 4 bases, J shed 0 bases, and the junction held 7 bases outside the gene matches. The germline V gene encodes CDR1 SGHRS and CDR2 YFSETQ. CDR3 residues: CASSPGLAVSSYEQYF. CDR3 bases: TGCGCCAGCAGCCCTGGACTAGCGGTAAGCTCCTACGAGCAGTACTTC.

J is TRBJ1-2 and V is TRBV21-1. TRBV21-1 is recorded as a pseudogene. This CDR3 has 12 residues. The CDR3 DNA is TGTGCCAGCAGCAAACGTGGGAGGGGCTACACCTTC. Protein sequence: CASSKRGRGYTF.

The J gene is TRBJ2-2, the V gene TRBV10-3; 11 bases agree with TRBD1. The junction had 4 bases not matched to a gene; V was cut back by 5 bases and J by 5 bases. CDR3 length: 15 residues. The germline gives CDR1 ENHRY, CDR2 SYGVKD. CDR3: CAISSGQGATGELFF. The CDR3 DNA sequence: TGTGCCATCAGTTCCGGACAGGGGGCGACCGGGGAGCTGTTTTTT.

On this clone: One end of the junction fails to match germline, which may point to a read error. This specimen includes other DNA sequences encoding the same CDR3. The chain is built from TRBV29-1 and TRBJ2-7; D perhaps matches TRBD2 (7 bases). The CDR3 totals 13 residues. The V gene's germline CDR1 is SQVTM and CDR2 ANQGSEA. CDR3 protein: CSVEGGEIYEQYF. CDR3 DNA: TGTAGCGTTGAAGGGGGGGAGATCTACGAGCAGTACTTC.

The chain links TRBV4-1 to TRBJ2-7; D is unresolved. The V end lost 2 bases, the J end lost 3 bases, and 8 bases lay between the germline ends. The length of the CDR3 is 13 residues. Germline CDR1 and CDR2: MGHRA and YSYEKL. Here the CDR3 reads CASSQPFIYEQYF. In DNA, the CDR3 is TGCGCCAGCAGCCAACCCTTTATCTACGAGCAGTACTTC.

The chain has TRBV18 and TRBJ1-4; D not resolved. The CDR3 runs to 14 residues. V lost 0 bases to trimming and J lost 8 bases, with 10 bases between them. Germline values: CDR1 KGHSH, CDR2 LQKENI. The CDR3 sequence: CASSPPLRGEKLFF. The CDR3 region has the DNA TGTGCCAGCTCACCACCGTTACGAGGGGAAAAACTGTTTTTT.

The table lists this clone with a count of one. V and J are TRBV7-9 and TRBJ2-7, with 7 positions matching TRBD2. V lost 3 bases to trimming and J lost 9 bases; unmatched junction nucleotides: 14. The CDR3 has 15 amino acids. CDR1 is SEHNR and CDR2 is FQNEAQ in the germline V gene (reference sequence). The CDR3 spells CASSLFVGGSGGQYF. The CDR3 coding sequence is TGTGCCAGCAGCTTGTTTGTAGGCGGGAGTGGCGGGCAGTACTTC.

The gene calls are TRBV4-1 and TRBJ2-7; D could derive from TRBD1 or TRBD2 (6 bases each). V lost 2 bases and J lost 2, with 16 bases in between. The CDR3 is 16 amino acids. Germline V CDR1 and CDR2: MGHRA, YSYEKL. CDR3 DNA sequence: TGCGCCAGCAGCCAACGTGTAACGGGGGCGGCCTACGAGCAGTACTTC. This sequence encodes CASSQRVTGAAYEQYF.

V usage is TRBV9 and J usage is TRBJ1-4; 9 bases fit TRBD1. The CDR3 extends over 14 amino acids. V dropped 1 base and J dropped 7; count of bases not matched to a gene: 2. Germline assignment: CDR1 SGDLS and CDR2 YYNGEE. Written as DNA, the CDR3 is TGTGCCAGCAGCGTATCGGGACAGGGTGAAAAACTGTTTTTT. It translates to CASSVSGQGEKLFF.

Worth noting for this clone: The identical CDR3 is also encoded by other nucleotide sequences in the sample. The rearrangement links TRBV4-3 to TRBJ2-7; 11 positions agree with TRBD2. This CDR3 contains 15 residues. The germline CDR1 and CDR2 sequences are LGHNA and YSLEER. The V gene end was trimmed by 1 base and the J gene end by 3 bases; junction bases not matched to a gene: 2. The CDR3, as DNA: TGCGCCAGCAGCCAAGTACTAGCGGGAGACTACGAGCAGTACTTC. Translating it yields CASSQVLAGDYEQYF.

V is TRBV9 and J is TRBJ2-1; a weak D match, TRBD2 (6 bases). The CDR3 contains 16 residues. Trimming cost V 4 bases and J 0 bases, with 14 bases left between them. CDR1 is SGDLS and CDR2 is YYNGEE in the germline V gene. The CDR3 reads CASSFYGGSSYNEQFF. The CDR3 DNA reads TGTGCCAGCAGCTTTTACGGGGGAAGCTCCTACAATGAGCAGTTCTTC. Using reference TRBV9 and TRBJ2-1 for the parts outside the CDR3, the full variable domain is DSGVTQTPKHLITATGQRVTLRCSPRSGDLSVYWYQQSLDQGLQFLIQYYNGEERAKGNILERFSAQQFPDLHSELNLSSLELGDSALYFCASSFYGGSSYNEQFFGPGTRLTVL.

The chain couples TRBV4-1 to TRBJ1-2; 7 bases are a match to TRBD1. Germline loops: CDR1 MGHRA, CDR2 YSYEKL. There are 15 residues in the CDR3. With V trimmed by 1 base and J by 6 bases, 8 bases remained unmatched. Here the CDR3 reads CASSQANRGWNGYTF. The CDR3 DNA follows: TGCGCCAGCAGCCAAGCCAACAGGGGATGGAATGGCTACACCTTC.

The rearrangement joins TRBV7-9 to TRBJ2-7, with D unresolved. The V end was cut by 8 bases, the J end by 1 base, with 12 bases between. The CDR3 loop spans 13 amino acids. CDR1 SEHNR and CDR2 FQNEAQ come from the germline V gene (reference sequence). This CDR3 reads CASAPSGSYEQYF. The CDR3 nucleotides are TGTGCCAGCGCTCCATCAGGATCCTACGAGCAGTACTTC. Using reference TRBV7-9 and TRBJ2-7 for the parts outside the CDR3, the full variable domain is DTGVSQNPRHKITKRGQNVTFRCDPISEHNRLYWYRQTLGQGPEFLTYFQNEAQLEKSRLLSDRFSAERPKGSFSTLEIQRTEQGDSAMYLCASAPSGSYEQYFGPGTRLTVT.

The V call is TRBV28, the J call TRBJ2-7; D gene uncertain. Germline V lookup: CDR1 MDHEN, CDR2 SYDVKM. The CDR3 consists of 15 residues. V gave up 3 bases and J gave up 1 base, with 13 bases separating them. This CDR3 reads CASSFTQWLSYEQYF. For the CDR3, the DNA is TGTGCCAGCAGTTTTACCCAGTGGTTGTCCTACGAGCAGTACTTC.

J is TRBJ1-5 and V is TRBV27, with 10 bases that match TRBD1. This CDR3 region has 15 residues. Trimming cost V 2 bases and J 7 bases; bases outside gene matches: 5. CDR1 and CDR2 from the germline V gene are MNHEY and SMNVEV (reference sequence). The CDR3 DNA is TGTGCCAGCAGTTTAGTGACAGGGGGCGGCCAGCCCCAGCATTTT. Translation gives CASSLVTGGGQPQHF.

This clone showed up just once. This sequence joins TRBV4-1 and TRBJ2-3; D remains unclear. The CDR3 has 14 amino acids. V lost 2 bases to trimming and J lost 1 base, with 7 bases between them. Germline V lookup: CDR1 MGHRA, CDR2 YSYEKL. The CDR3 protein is CASSQIIGTDTQYF. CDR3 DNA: TGCGCCAGCAGCCAAATAATTGGCACAGATACGCAGTATTTT.

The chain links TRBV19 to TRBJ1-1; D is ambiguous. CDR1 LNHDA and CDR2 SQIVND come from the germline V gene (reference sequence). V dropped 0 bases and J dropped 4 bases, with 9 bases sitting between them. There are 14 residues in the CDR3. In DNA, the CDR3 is TGTGCCAGTAGTATAGAGCCAGGTGTCACTGAAGCTTTCTTT. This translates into CASSIEPGVTEAFF.

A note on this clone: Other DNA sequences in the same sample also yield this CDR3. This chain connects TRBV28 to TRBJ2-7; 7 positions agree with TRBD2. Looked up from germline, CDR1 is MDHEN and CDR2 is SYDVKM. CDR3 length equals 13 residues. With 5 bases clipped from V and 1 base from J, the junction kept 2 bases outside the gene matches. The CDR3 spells CASSLLASYEQYF. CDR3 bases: TGTGCCAGCAGTCTACTAGCGTCCTACGAGCAGTACTTC.

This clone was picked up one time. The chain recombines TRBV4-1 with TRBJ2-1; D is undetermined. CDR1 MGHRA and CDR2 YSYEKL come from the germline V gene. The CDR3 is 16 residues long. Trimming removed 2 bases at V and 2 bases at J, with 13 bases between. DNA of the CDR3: TGCGCCAGCAGCCAAACCGACATGACTCCCTACAATGAGCAGTTCTTC. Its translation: CASSQTDMTPYNEQFF.

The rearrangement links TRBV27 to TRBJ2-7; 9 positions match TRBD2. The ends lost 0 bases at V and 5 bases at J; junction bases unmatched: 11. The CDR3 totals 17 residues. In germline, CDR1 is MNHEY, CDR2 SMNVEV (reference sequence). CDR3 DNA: TGTGCCAGCAGTTTATCCCCTGGTAGCGGGAGTGCCCACGAGCAGTACTTC. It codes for CASSLSPGSGSAHEQYF.

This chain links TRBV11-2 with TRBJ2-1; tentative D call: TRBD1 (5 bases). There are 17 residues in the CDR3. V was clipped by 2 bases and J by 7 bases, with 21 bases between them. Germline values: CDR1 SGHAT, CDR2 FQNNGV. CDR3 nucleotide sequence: TGTGCCAGCAGCTTATCCCCACGGAAGGGGCCTGGGAATGAGCAGTTCTTC. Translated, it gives CASSLSPRKGPGNEQFF.

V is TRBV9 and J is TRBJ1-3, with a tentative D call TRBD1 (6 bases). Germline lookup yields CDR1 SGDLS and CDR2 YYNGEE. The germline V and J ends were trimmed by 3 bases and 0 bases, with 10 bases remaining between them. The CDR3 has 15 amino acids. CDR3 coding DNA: TGTGCCAGCAGCGGTAACAGGGACTCTGGAAACACCATATATTTT. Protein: CASSGNRDSGNTIYF.

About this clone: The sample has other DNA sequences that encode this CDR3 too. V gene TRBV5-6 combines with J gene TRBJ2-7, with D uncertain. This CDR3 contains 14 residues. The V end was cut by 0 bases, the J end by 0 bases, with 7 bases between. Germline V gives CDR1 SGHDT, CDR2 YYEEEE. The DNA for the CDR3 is TGTGCCAGCAGCTTGGTGACTGCCTCCTACGAGCAGTACTTC. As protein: CASSLVTASYEQYF.